The 14 T cell receptor beta chains below come from one sample, sequenced in a study of vaccination and CD4 T cells after COVID-19. No antigen has been identified for these receptors. Treatment described: 10-day PBMC culture with coronavirus spike peptide pools or control peptides (ViraFEST assay). Sequencing of the DNA from cultured CD4+ T cells was carried out with the Oncomine TCR Beta short-read assay. A single record per CDR3 protein comes from TCRdb applying MiXCR to the PCR reads. The data contain some 22,000 distinct CDR3 sequences, less than 80% of them seen just once; the ten biggest clones take up approximately 22%. Sequenced here: CD4+ T cells from blood, cultured in vitro, sampled before SARS-CoV-2 vaccination. The source is a human donor who received a COVID-19 vaccine.

This clonotype was recorded only once. V and J are TRBV2 and TRBJ1-1; possible D gene TRBD1, 5 bases. The germline V gene has CDR1 SNHLY and CDR2 FYNNEI. This CDR3 region has 14 residues. V was shortened by 7 bases and J by 3 bases, with 15 bases between the two germline ends. The CDR3 nucleotides read TGTGCCAGCACCGAGGGGCCGACCGACACTGAAGCTTTCTTT. Residues: CASTEGPTDTEAFF.

This clonotype was observed once. The chain couples TRBV30 to TRBJ1-2; 8 bases map to TRBD1. This CDR3 has 14 amino acids. Germline CDR1 reads GTSNPN; CDR2 reads SVGIG (reference sequence). The V segment lost 1 base and the J segment 2 bases; nucleotides outside the gene matches: 3. CDR3 in DNA: TGTGCCTGGAGTGGGACAGGGCCCAACTATGGCTACACCTTC. Protein: CAWSGTGPNYGYTF.

This clonotype was observed a handful of times. The rearrangement joins TRBV27 to TRBJ1-1, with D uncertain. The CDR3 runs to 14 residues. V lost 6 bases and J 0 bases, leaving 11 bases between the germline ends. CDR1 and CDR2 from the germline V gene are MNHEY and SMNVEV (reference sequence). CDR3 sequence: CASRAEPLNTEAFF. DNA for the CDR3: TGTGCCAGCAGGGCAGAACCTCTGAACACTGAAGCTTTCTTT.

V gene TRBV20-1 combines with J gene TRBJ2-7, with 11 bases aligning to TRBD2. The CDR3 is made up of 15 amino acids. J was trimmed by 2 bases and V by 2 bases; bases with no gene match: 5. Germline loops: CDR1 DFQATT, CDR2 SNEGSKA (reference sequence). The CDR3 DNA is TGCAGTGCTAGATATCCGGGACTAGCGGCCTACGAGCAGTACTTC. It codes for CSARYPGLAAYEQYF.

This clonotype was recorded a few times. J is TRBJ1-5 and V is TRBV7-8; a possible D gene is TRBD1 (5 bases). Trimming left V 4 bases short and J 4 bases short, with 8 bases between. The CDR3 length is 13 residues. The V gene's germline CDR1 is SGHVS and CDR2 FQNEAQ. DNA for the CDR3: TGTGCCAGCAGCTCCAAGGGGAATCAGCCCCAGCATTTT. This codes for CASSSKGNQPQHF.

This clonotype has only one observation. This chain joins TRBV12-5 and TRBJ2-3; D gene ambiguous. V was trimmed by 0 bases and J by 1 base, leaving 14 bases between them. The CDR3 consists of 17 residues. Germline V gene data show CDR1 as LGHNT and CDR2 as FRNRAP. The chain's CDR3 is CASGLVLGTLGTDTQYF. The CDR3 DNA follows: TGTGCTAGTGGTTTGGTACTGGGAACACTCGGCACAGATACGCAGTATTTT.

This clonotype came up once. The chain recombines TRBV20-1 with TRBJ1-2; maybe TRBD1 (6 bases). This CDR3 comprises 14 residues. V was cut by 3 bases and J by 3 bases, with 14 bases left in between. Germline CDR1 and CDR2: DFQATT and SNEGSKA (reference sequence). The CDR3 bases are TGCAGTGCTAGGGGGGGACAACCCTACTATGGCTACACCTTC. The encoded protein is CSARGGQPYYGYTF.

The chain joins TRBV9 to TRBJ2-5, with 7 bases fitting TRBD1. V lost 4 bases to trimming and J lost 4 bases; unmatched junction nucleotides: 7. The V gene's germline CDR1 is SGDLS and CDR2 YYNGEE. The CDR3 runs to 14 residues. The CDR3 DNA is TGTGCCAGCAGCTCTACGACAGGGAGAGAGACCCAGTACTTC. This translates into CASSSTTGRETQYF.

The chain carries TRBV30 and TRBJ1-6; 7 nucleotides align to TRBD1. The CDR3 length is 15 residues. Germline V CDR1 and CDR2: GTSNPN, SVGIG (reference sequence). V was pared by 2 bases and J by 7 bases, with 8 bases of the junction left unmatched. CDR3 DNA: TGTGCCTGGAGTTCTACAGGGGAGGGCAATTCACCCCTCCACTTT. It translates to CAWSSTGEGNSPLHF.

The J gene is TRBJ1-2, the V gene TRBV19, with no clear D. The V end lost 7 bases, the J end lost 3 bases, and 15 bases lay between the germline ends. Germline-derived CDR1 and CDR2 are LNHDA and SQIVND (reference sequence). The CDR3 has 14 amino acids. The CDR3 here is CASMREGYDYGYTF. DNA for the CDR3: TGTGCCAGTATGAGGGAAGGTTATGACTATGGCTACACCTTC.

This sequence joins TRBV20-1 and TRBJ1-5; TRBD1 is a possible D gene (5 bases). The CDR3 extends over 15 amino acids. CDR1 DFQATT and CDR2 SNEGSKA come from the germline V gene (reference sequence). V was shortened by 3 bases and J by 2 bases, with 14 bases between the two germline ends. The CDR3 loop is CSASNGGWGNQPQHF. The CDR3 bases are TGCAGTGCTAGTAACGGGGGTTGGGGCAATCAGCCCCAGCATTTT.

The V and J genes are TRBV9 and TRBJ2-1; 14 bases fit TRBD2. Per germline, CDR1 SGDLS and CDR2 YYNGEE. Trimming at V came to 0 bases and at J to 4 bases, leaving 6 bases not matched to a gene. The CDR3 covers 18 residues. The CDR3 sequence: CASSVGLGTSGRYNEQFF. As DNA, the CDR3 is TGTGCCAGCAGCGTAGGGTTGGGGACTAGCGGGAGATACAATGAGCAGTTCTTC.

The J gene is TRBJ1-2, the V gene TRBV5-4, with a weak D call TRBD1 (5 bases). Germline V gene sequence: CDR1 SGHNT, CDR2 YYREEE (reference sequence). The ends were cut back, 3 bases at V and 2 bases at J, with 11 bases in the middle. The CDR3 runs 14 residues. The CDR3 sequence is CASSSPGPNYGYTF. Written as DNA, the CDR3 is TGTGCCAGCAGCTCCCCGGGGCCCAACTATGGCTACACCTTC.

The chain employs TRBV20-1 and TRBJ1-1; possibly TRBD1 for D (5 bases). The CDR3 is made up of 15 amino acids. The V gene lost 3 bases and the J gene lost 2 bases, with 16 bases spanning the gap. Germline CDR1 is DFQATT and CDR2 is SNEGSKA (reference sequence). The chain's CDR3 is CSASRPVGGNTEAFF. The CDR3, as DNA: TGCAGTGCTAGTCGCCCTGTCGGGGGTAACACTGAAGCTTTCTTT.